The 25 T cell receptor beta chains below come from one sample, sequenced in a study of cytomegalovirus exposure and HLA in healthy donors. PCR was performed using 60 Vbeta and 13 Jbeta primers. The repertoire was sequenced with immunoSEQ multiplex PCR; TCRdb's copy has only in-frame clones and lacks some. The sample contains around 120,000 clones, 50% to 70% of which appear only once. Sample: PBMCs. These receptors all stem from a young man in good health and CMV-seropositive.

V usage is TRBV11-2 and J usage is TRBJ2-7; D perhaps matches TRBD1 (6 bases). V lost 4 bases and J 3 bases, leaving 13 bases between the germline ends. Germline V gives CDR1 SGHAT, CDR2 FQNNGV. The CDR3 sequence is 14 residues long. CDR3 amino acids: CASSYLHRDYEQYF. The CDR3 nucleotides read TGTGCCAGCAGCTACCTCCACAGGGACTACGAGCAGTACTTC.

The CDR3 loop reads CASSPLYSANTGELFF. CDR3 in DNA: TGTGCCAGCTCACCTTTATATAGCGCGAACACCGGGGAGCTGTTTTTT. The rearrangement uses TRBV18 and TRBJ2-2; a weak D match, TRBD2 (5 bases). Germline CDR1 and CDR2: KGHSH and LQKENI. The CDR3 consists of 16 residues. V lost 3 bases and J lost 0, with 11 bases in between.

The V gene is TRBV15, the J gene TRBJ2-5; 8 bases fit TRBD2. After removal of 1 base from V and 0 bases from J, the junction contained 7 bases not matched to a gene. There are 17 residues in the CDR3. Germline-derived CDR1 and CDR2 are LNHNV and YYDKDF (reference sequence). CDR3 nucleotide sequence: TGTGCCACCAGCAGAGGGGATACGCGGGGGGACCAAGAGACCCAGTACTTC. Encoded protein: CATSRGDTRGDQETQYF.

In the case of this clone: One end of the junction varies from germline; a read error may be responsible. The chain carries TRBV10-3 and TRBJ2-2; unclear D gene. Germline-derived CDR1 and CDR2 are ENHRY and SYGVKD. This CDR3 spans 11 amino acids. The CDR3 DNA sequence: TGTGCCATCAGTAACATCGGGGAGCTGTTTTTT. It encodes CAISNIGELFF.

This clone has just one count. The J gene is TRBJ2-7, the V gene TRBV7-9, with 8 bases fitting TRBD2. J lost 2 bases, V lost 8 bases, and 5 bases had no gene match. The CDR3 consists of 13 residues. Germline CDR1 and CDR2: SEHNR and FQNEAQ (reference sequence). CDR3 nucleotide sequence: TGTGCCAGCGGCCCCGGGGGGGCCTACGAGCAGTACTTC. Translated: CASGPGGAYEQYF.

As DNA, the CDR3 is TGTGCCAGCAGTTACGGGGCCCGGGAAGCTTTCTTT. It translates to CASSYGAREAFF. The chain is built from TRBV6-6 and TRBJ1-1; tentative D call: TRBD1 (5 bases). This CDR3 spans 12 amino acids. Germline V CDR1 and CDR2: MNHNY, SVGAGI (reference sequence). Trimming stripped 2 bases from V and 8 bases from J, with 9 bases between.

The chain employs TRBV5-1 and TRBJ1-4; no reliable D call. V lost 4 bases and J 8 bases, leaving 12 bases between the germline ends. The germline gives CDR1 SGHRS, CDR2 YFSETQ. This CDR3 has 13 residues. The CDR3 bases are TGCGCCAGCAGCCAGATGTCTAGGGAAAAACTGTTTTTT. Its protein is CASSQMSREKLFF.

This clone was observed a few times. This chain connects TRBV7-2 to TRBJ2-7; D not certain. The CDR3 is made up of 14 amino acids. CDR1 is SGHTA, CDR2 FQGNSA, per germline. Trimming shortened V by 3 bases and J by 1 base, and 10 bases separated the two germline ends. For the CDR3, the DNA is TGTGCCAGCAGCTTTGCGGATTCTTCCTACGAGCAGTACTTC. Translating gives CASSFADSSYEQYF.

The J gene is TRBJ2-3, the V gene TRBV18, with TRBD2 matching 16 bases. Germline CDR1 KGHSH, CDR2 LQKENI. With V trimmed by 3 bases and J by 5 bases, 5 bases remained unmatched. This CDR3 has 17 amino acids. The DNA for the CDR3 is TGTGCCAGCTCACCGAGGGGACTAGCGGGGGGGCAAGATACGCAGTATTTT. This encodes CASSPRGLAGGQDTQYF. The variable domain in full, completed from reference TRBV18 and TRBJ2-3, reads NAGVMQNPRHLVRRRGQEARLRCSPMKGHSHVYWYRQLPEEGLKFMVYLQKENIIDESGMPKERFSAEFPKEGPSILRIQQVVRGDSAAYFCASSPRGLAGGQDTQYFGPGTRLTVL.

The CDR3 sequence is CASIPTGIRGNQPQHF. CDR3 in DNA: TGTGCCAGTATCCCTACAGGAATCAGAGGCAATCAGCCCCAGCATTTT. V is TRBV19 and J is TRBJ1-5; D might be TRBD1 (5 bases). Per the germline V gene, CDR1 is LNHDA and CDR2 is SQIVND (reference sequence). The V and J ends lost 7 bases and 2 bases respectively, with 18 bases between them. The length of the CDR3 is 16 residues.

The rearrangement links TRBV2 to TRBJ2-2; a possible D gene is TRBD1 (5 bases). Germline-derived CDR1 and CDR2 are SNHLY and FYNNEI. This CDR3 has 15 residues. V lost 2 bases to trimming and J lost 4 bases, with 11 bases between them. CDR3 bases: TGTGCCAGCAGTGAACAGGGCATAAGCACCGGGGAGCTGTTTTTT. It specifies CASSEQGISTGELFF.

This rearrangement joins TRBV5-3 to TRBJ2-3; 7 bases agree with TRBD2. TRBV5-3 is labeled an ORF, and its function is uncertain. This CDR3 spans 16 amino acids. Germline trimming cut 4 bases from V and 3 bases from J; bases unmatched to any gene: 11. The CDR3 DNA reads TGTGCCAGAAGCCGGAGCGGGGAGCCTCAAACAGATACGCAGTATTTT. Protein sequence: CARSRSGEPQTDTQYF.

The gene calls are TRBV9 and TRBJ2-3; D is possibly TRBD1 (6 bases). The germline V and J ends were trimmed by 0 bases and 1 base, with 9 bases remaining between them. Germline values: CDR1 SGDLS, CDR2 YYNGEE. The CDR3 extends over 15 amino acids. The CDR3 loop is CASSVENRGTDTQYF. The CDR3 nucleotides are TGTGCCAGCAGCGTAGAGAACAGGGGCACAGATACGCAGTATTTT.

The chain recombines TRBV11-2 with TRBJ2-7; 8 bases are shared with TRBD2. CDR3 size: 14 residues. Germline values: CDR1 SGHAT, CDR2 FQNNGV. The trim removed 5 bases at V and 4 bases at J, leaving 7 bases unmatched. The CDR3 protein is CASSREGGHYEQYF. The CDR3 DNA reads as TGTGCCAGCAGCCGGGAGGGGGGGCATTACGAGCAGTACTTC.

This clone has just a few counts. The chain has TRBV5-4 and TRBJ1-2, with D uncertain. The CDR3 is 15 residues long. Trimming took off 7 bases at V and 4 bases at J, with 20 bases between the two ends. The germline V gene has CDR1 SGHNT and CDR2 YYREEE (reference sequence). The CDR3 loop is CASGSPSGVPYGYTF. The CDR3 nucleotides read TGTGCCAGCGGGTCCCCTTCGGGAGTCCCCTATGGCTACACCTTC.

The chain carries TRBV6-5 and TRBJ2-7, with 8 bases lining up with TRBD1. Germline V gives CDR1 MNHEY, CDR2 SVGAGI. This CDR3 contains 14 residues. V lost 7 bases, J lost 7 bases, and 12 bases stayed unmatched. CDR3 sequence: CASTTGRGPWEQYF. In nucleotides, the CDR3 is TGTGCCAGCACCACGGGCAGGGGGCCGTGGGAGCAGTACTTC.

The chain uses TRBV7-9 and TRBJ1-2, with TRBD1 as a possible D gene (6 bases). This CDR3 has 13 residues. V dropped 5 bases and J dropped 5 bases, with 12 bases sitting between them. Germline V gene lookup returns CDR1 SEHNR and CDR2 FQNEAQ (reference sequence). The CDR3 sequence: CASSPSRGYGYTF. The CDR3, as DNA: TGTGCCAGCAGCCCGAGCAGGGGTTATGGCTACACCTTC.

This clone has more than one count but fewer than ten. The chain links TRBV2 to TRBJ2-1, with D possibly matching TRBD1 (6 bases). This CDR3 contains 16 residues. Trimming pared 5 bases from V and 5 bases from J, leaving 19 bases between. The germline gives CDR1 SNHLY, CDR2 FYNNEI. The CDR3 region is CASSSQGNYFDNEQFF. As DNA, the CDR3 is TGTGCCAGCAGTTCCCAGGGGAACTATTTTGACAATGAGCAGTTCTTC.

The chain employs TRBV11-3 and TRBJ2-1; 11 bases map to TRBD1. The germline V gene has CDR1 SGHNT and CDR2 YENEEA. Losses at the gene ends were 4 bases for V and 3 bases for J; bases not matched to a gene: 5. There are 16 residues in the CDR3. As DNA, the CDR3 is TGTGCCAGCAGCTCCCGGGACAGGGGGGGCTACAATGAGCAGTTCTTC. Translated, it gives CASSSRDRGGYNEQFF.

The genes are TRBV5-1 and TRBJ1-2; TRBD1 matches at 7 bases. J gave up 8 bases and V 1 base, and 2 bases lay outside the gene matches. This CDR3 region has 12 residues. The germline gives CDR1 SGHRS, CDR2 YFSETQ. This CDR3 reads CASSLTGEGYTF. The CDR3, as DNA: TGCGCCAGCAGCTTGACAGGGGAAGGCTACACCTTC.

This clone has only a few counts. The CDR3 coding sequence is TGTGCCAGCAGCCAAGTTAGGAGCGGGGCCTACGAGCAGTACTTC. It specifies CASSQVRSGAYEQYF. The rearrangement joins TRBV4-2 to TRBJ2-7; 7 positions match TRBD2. Germline V CDR1 and CDR2: LGHNA, YNFKEQ. This CDR3 has 15 amino acids. V dropped 1 base and J dropped 2; count of bases not matched to a gene: 5.

This sequence joins TRBV6-5 and TRBJ2-5, with 9 bases that match TRBD2. Trimming at V came to 0 bases and at J to 5 bases, leaving 7 bases not matched to a gene. This CDR3 is built from 16 residues. Germline V gene lookup returns CDR1 MNHEY and CDR2 SVGAGI. The CDR3 region has the DNA TGTGCCAGCAGTTACTCGATCGGCGGGGGGGTGGAGACCCAGTACTTC. It specifies CASSYSIGGGVETQYF.

The CDR3, as DNA: TGTGCCAGCAGCAAGGCAGGGGCGGGTTACGAGCAGTACTTC. The encoded protein is CASSKAGAGYEQYF. The J gene is TRBJ2-7, the V gene TRBV4-2, with D perhaps TRBD1 (6 bases). V was trimmed by 5 bases and J by 4 bases, leaving 15 bases between them. This CDR3 spans 14 amino acids. Germline V gene lookup returns CDR1 LGHNA and CDR2 YNFKEQ.

V is TRBV6-1 and J is TRBJ2-3, with D possibly matching TRBD2 (6 bases). The CDR3 has 13 residues. Trimming pared 7 bases from V and 6 bases from J, leaving 14 bases between. CDR1 is MNHNS, CDR2 SASEGT, per germline. CDR3 loop: CASKLAPFDTQYF. The CDR3 DNA reads TGTGCCAGCAAACTAGCCCCTTTTGATACGCAGTATTTT.

The V and J genes are TRBV2 and TRBJ1-1; possible D gene TRBD1, 6 bases. Germline V lookup: CDR1 SNHLY, CDR2 FYNNEI. This CDR3 contains 12 residues. Trimming took off 6 bases at V and 5 bases at J, with 10 bases between the two ends. CDR3 bases: TGTGCCAGCAGAACACAGGGAACTGAAGCTTTCTTT. It translates to CASRTQGTEAFF. Full variable domain (missing parts from reference TRBV2 and TRBJ1-1): EPEVTQTPSHQVTQMGQEVILRCVPISNHLYFYWYRQILGQKVEFLVSFYNNEISEKSEIFDDQFSVERPDGSNFTLKIRSTKLEDSAMYFCASRTQGTEAFFGQGTRLTVV.